Shown below are 12 T cell receptor beta chains from a single sample sequenced in a study of graft-versus-host responses after intestinal transplantation. The repertoire was sequenced with immunoSEQ multiplex PCR; TCRdb's copy has only in-frame clones and lacks some. Of approximately 90,000 clones listed, approximately 90% are singletons. These receptors have no identified antigens. The sequences come from unstimulated CD8+ T cells sorted from spleen or lymph node cells, collected before transplant. These receptors were taken from a human donor who was the organ donor for an intestinal transplant.

The CDR3 DNA sequence: TGTGCCAGCAGGGACAGGGCTGGCTATGGCTACACCTTC. Encoded protein: CASRDRAGYGYTF. V is TRBV5-6 and J is TRBJ1-2; TRBD1 matches 8 bases. The CDR3 has 13 residues. CDR1 SGHDT and CDR2 YYEEEE come from the germline V gene. The V gene end was trimmed by 5 bases and the J gene end by 4 bases; junction bases not matched to a gene: 4.

J is TRBJ2-1 and V is TRBV6-1; the D gene is possibly TRBD2 (5 bases). The CDR3 runs to 16 residues. Germline CDR1 reads MNHNS; CDR2 reads SASEGT. V lost 4 bases and J lost 2, with 15 bases in between. CDR3 sequence: CASSGRTQSAYNEQFF. CDR3 in DNA: TGTGCCAGCAGTGGGAGGACTCAATCTGCCTACAATGAGCAGTTCTTC.

This clone was seen once. The V and J genes are TRBV12-5 and TRBJ1-5; 7 bases are a match to TRBD1. The ends lost 1 base at V and 2 bases at J; junction bases unmatched: 8. The CDR3 runs to 17 residues. The germline V gene encodes CDR1 LGHNT and CDR2 FRNRAP. This chain's CDR3 is CASGLELGGGGNQPQHF. The CDR3 nucleotides are TGTGCTAGTGGTTTGGAGTTAGGGGGCGGCGGCAATCAGCCCCAGCATTTT.

The chain has TRBV5-1 and TRBJ1-1; D might be TRBD1 (6 bases). The CDR3 runs 16 residues. CDR1 and CDR2 from the germline V gene are SGHRS and YFSETQ. V lost 2 bases and J 0 bases, leaving 14 bases between the germline ends. The CDR3 spells CASSFDRSNMNTEAFF. The CDR3 bases are TGCGCCAGCAGCTTTGACAGGTCTAACATGAACACTGAAGCTTTCTTT.

The V call is TRBV5-5, the J call TRBJ2-2; D unclear. This CDR3 contains 13 residues. Germline V gene sequence: CDR1 SGHKS, CDR2 YYEKEE (reference sequence). The V gene lost 0 bases and the J gene lost 7 bases, with 7 bases spanning the gap. DNA for the CDR3: TGTGCCAGCAGCTTGGGGGTCGGCGGGGAGCTGTTTTTT. This encodes CASSLGVGGELFF. The full variable domain, rest sourced from reference TRBV5-5 and TRBJ2-2, is DAGVTQSPTHLIKTRGQQVTLRCSPISGHKSVSWYQQVLGQGPQFIFQYYEKEERGRGNFPDRFSARQFPNYSSELNVNALLLGDSALYLCASSLGVGGELFFGEGSRLTVL.

The gene calls are TRBV5-4 and TRBJ2-7; a weak D match, TRBD2 (5 bases). Germline V gene lookup returns CDR1 SGHNT and CDR2 YYREEE (reference sequence). The CDR3 consists of 16 residues. Trimming stripped 0 bases from V and 0 bases from J, with 13 bases between. This chain's CDR3 is CASSLGSGGSSYEQYF. CDR3 nucleotides: TGTGCCAGCAGCTTGGGGTCAGGAGGAAGCTCCTACGAGCAGTACTTC.

V gene TRBV27 combines with J gene TRBJ2-5; 9 bases fit TRBD2. Germline CDR1 MNHEY, CDR2 SMNVEV (reference sequence). Trimming at V came to 1 base and at J to 3 bases, leaving 3 bases not matched to a gene. CDR3 size: 15 residues. CDR3 sequence (DNA): TGTGCCAGCAGTTTATGGTTAGCGGGAGAAGAGACCCAGTACTTC. As protein: CASSLWLAGEETQYF.

The gene calls are TRBV7-9 and TRBJ1-2, with TRBD1 as a possible D gene (6 bases). V lost 5 bases and J 8 bases, leaving 15 bases between the germline ends. Germline V gene data show CDR1 as SEHNR and CDR2 as FQNEAQ (reference sequence). CDR3 length: 13 amino acids. CDR3 sequence (DNA): TGTGCCAGCAGCGCCCGGACAGCGAGGGGCTACACCTTC. It is translated as CASSARTARGYTF.

This clone rates as medium-sized. The J gene is TRBJ1-5, the V gene TRBV5-4, with D uncertain. The CDR3 has 13 amino acids. Germline values: CDR1 SGHNT, CDR2 YYREEE (reference sequence). The ends were cut back, 3 bases at V and 9 bases at J, with 13 bases in the middle. CDR3 region: CASSSDRDPPQHF. As DNA, the CDR3 is TGTGCCAGCAGCTCCGACCGGGATCCGCCCCAGCATTTT.

The V call is TRBV6-5, the J call TRBJ1-5; 10 bases align to TRBD1. Trimming removed 7 bases from V and 7 bases from J; junction bases left unmatched: 10. Germline V gives CDR1 MNHEY, CDR2 SVGAGI. The CDR3 covers 15 residues. CDR3 region: CASKSGQGSRQPQHF. The CDR3 nucleotides read TGTGCCAGCAAGTCGGGACAGGGGAGTCGACAGCCCCAGCATTTT.

The V and J genes are TRBV6-5 and TRBJ2-5; 8 nucleotides line up with TRBD2. The trim removed 1 base at V and 2 bases at J, leaving 3 bases unmatched. The CDR3 is 15 amino acids. Looked up from germline, CDR1 is MNHEY and CDR2 is SVGAGI. The DNA for the CDR3 is TGTGCCAGCAGTTACTATGCGGGGGGTCAAGAGACCCAGTACTTC. Translation gives CASSYYAGGQETQYF.

This clone appeared once. The J gene is TRBJ2-7, the V gene TRBV11-2; D perhaps matches TRBD2 (5 bases). The CDR3 is 12 amino acids. Germline CDR1 reads SGHAT; CDR2 reads FQNNGV. Trimming removed 3 bases from V and 5 bases from J, with 8 bases in between. This CDR3 is CASSFGGDEQYF. The CDR3 DNA sequence: TGTGCCAGCAGCTTCGGAGGAGACGAGCAGTACTTC.